A selection of T cell receptor beta chains follows, all from one sample in a study of cytomegalovirus exposure and HLA in healthy donors. Assay used: immunoSEQ multiplex PCR; TCRdb lists only in-frame clones, some missing. Of roughly 60,000 clones listed, 92% were seen once; the top ten hold 1% to 1.5%. The sample consisted of PBMCs. The receptors here all came from a woman under 30 in good health and CMV-seronegative. The CDR3 runs from the conserved cysteine through the conserved F or W. D genes are given only for firm matches. For some rows the clone size is stated as once, few or many, or as a class when expanded; others skip it.

>TRBV7-6|-|TRBJ1-2|-
TGTGCCAGCAGCTTAGGTCAGGGCCGCGGTCGCTACACCTTC
CASSLGQGRGRYTF
>TRBV6-1|-|TRBJ1-5|-
TGTGCCAGCAGTTGGGCAGAGAATCAGCCCCAGCATTTT
CASSWAENQPQHF
>TRBV9|-|TRBJ1-2|-
TGTGCCAGCAGCGCCCCAAGGGAGGGGACGTCTAACTATGGCTACACCTTC
CASSAPREGTSNYGYTF
>TRBV9|TRBD1|TRBJ1-5|-
TGTGCCAGCAGCGTCGGGACAGGAGTCAATCAGCCCCAGCATTTT
CASSVGTGVNQPQHF
>TRBV28|-|TRBJ2-7|-
TGTGCCAGCACGTTTACATCAGGCTCCTACGAGCAGTACTTC
CASTFTSGSYEQYF
>TRBV6-5|-|TRBJ1-1|-
TGTGCCAGCAGTTACCTCAGGGCGAACACTGAAGCTTTCTTT
CASSYLRANTEAFF
>TRBV29-1|-|TRBJ1-1|-
TGCAGCGTTAAATGGCAGATTGGCACTGAAGCTTTCTTT
CSVKWQIGTEAFF
>TRBV4-2|TRBD2|TRBJ2-2|once
TGTGCCAGCAGCAAAGAAAGCGGGAGTGCAACCGGGGAGCTGTTTTTT
CASSKESGSATGELFF
>TRBV7-9|TRBD1|TRBJ2-1|-
TGTGCCAGCAGCTCACCGGGACAGATCAATGAGCAGTTCTTC
CASSSPGQINEQFF
>TRBV7-6|TRBD2|TRBJ2-1|-
TGTGCCAGCAGCTTAACTACCGGCGTGAATAGCGGGAGACAGTTCTTC
CASSLTTGVNSGRQFF
>TRBV7-2|TRBD1|TRBJ1-3|-
TGTGCCAGCAGCTCTGGACAGGGGGCTCTTACAGGAAACACCATATATTTT
CASSSGQGALTGNTIYF
>TRBV5-6|-|TRBJ2-6|-
TGTGCCAGCAGCTTGGAGCTGATCTCTGGGGCCAACGTCCTGACTTTC
CASSLELISGANVLTF
>TRBV19|-|TRBJ2-7|once
TGTGCCAGTAGTATAGATCTGGAAGGAGGGCTGTACTTC
CASSIDLEGGLYF
>TRBV11-3|-|TRBJ1-1|-
TGTGCCAGCAGCCCCAAATTCAGGGGAGGGACTGAAGCTTTCTTT
CASSPKFRGGTEAFF
>TRBV2|-|TRBJ1-5|-
TGTGCCAGCAGTGAAGGAGGGAGCGGTCAGCCCCAGCATTTT
CASSEGGSGQPQHF
>TRBV30|-|TRBJ1-5|-
TGTGCCTGGAGTGAGGGGAATCAGCCCCAGCATTTT
CAWSEGNQPQHF
>TRBV6-5|TRBD2|TRBJ2-1|-
TGTGCCAGCAGTTCGAGCGGGGGCCTCTACAATGAGCAGTTCTTC
CASSSSGGLYNEQFF
>TRBV25-1|-|TRBJ2-5|-
TGTGCCAGCAGTGAATTCGAGGAGACCCAGTACTTC
CASSEFEETQYF
>TRBV11-3|TRBD2|TRBJ2-3|-
TGTGCCAGCAGCTTCCCAGCGGGGGGAAGCACAGATACGCAGTATTTT
CASSFPAGGSTDTQYF
>TRBV9|TRBD1|TRBJ1-2|-
TGTGCCAGCAGCGAGCCCGCCCATCCCCGGACAGGGTATGGCTACACCTTC
CASSEPAHPRTGYGYTF
>TRBV6-1|TRBD2|TRBJ2-5|-
TGTGCCAGCAGTGGGGGGACTAGCGGGGGGGCGAGGCAAGAGACCCAGTACTTC
CASSGGTSGGARQETQYF
>TRBV19|-|TRBJ2-7|-
TGTGCCAGTAGTATAGATGCCACTGATCGGGAGCAGTACTTC
CASSIDATDREQYF
>TRBV28|-|TRBJ2-3|-
TGTGCCAGCAGCCTAGGGAGTCGCGATACGCAGTATTTT
CASSLGSRDTQYF
>TRBV4-3|TRBD1|TRBJ2-2|-
TGCGCCAGCAGCCAAGATTCGGTCAGGGGGCTAGCCGGGGAGCTGTTTTTT
CASSQDSVRGLAGELFF
>TRBV15|-|TRBJ1-5|-
TGTGCCACCAGCCCCGGGGTTGAACAGCCCCAGCATTTT
CATSPGVEQPQHF
>TRBV28|TRBD1|TRBJ2-7|-
TGTGCCAGCGGGGACAGTTCCTACGAGCAGTACTTC
CASGDSSYEQYF
>TRBV28|TRBD2|TRBJ2-7|-
TGTGCCAGCAGTTCTAGCGGGGGTTCCTACGAGCAGTACTTC
CASSSSGGSYEQYF
>TRBV9|-|TRBJ2-3|-
TGTGCCCTATCGCGGGGCACAGATACGCAGTATTTT
CALSRGTDTQYF
>TRBV30|TRBD2|TRBJ2-1|-
TGTGCCTGGAGTGGAGCGGGAGGCAATGAGCAGTTCTTC
CAWSGAGGNEQFF
>TRBV13|-|TRBJ1-3|-
TGTGCCAGCAGCTTAGGGACAGCCTCTGGAAACACCATATATTTT
CASSLGTASGNTIYF
>TRBV6-1|-|TRBJ1-2|-
TGTGCCAGCAGTCAACTTCAGGGGATTGGCTATGGCTACACCTTC
CASSQLQGIGYGYTF
>TRBV7-9|-|TRBJ2-7|-
TGTGCCAGCATCCAGACTGGGGCTAGAGATGTCGGCGAGCAGTACTTC
CASIQTGARDVGEQYF
>TRBV11-2|TRBD2|TRBJ2-1|once
TGTGCCAGCAGCGTGACTAGCGGGAGCTCCTACAATGAGCAGTTCTTC
CASSVTSGSSYNEQFF
>TRBV6-1|TRBD1|TRBJ2-3|medium-sized
TGTGCCAGCAGTGAATTAGGAGGGACAGGGGCTGGAGATACGCAGTATTTT
CASSELGGTGAGDTQYF
>TRBV9|TRBD2|TRBJ2-3|-
TGTGCCAGCAGCGGAGCTAGCGGGTTGGGCGGCACAGATACGCAGTATTTT
CASSGASGLGGTDTQYF
>TRBV5-6|TRBD2|TRBJ2-5|-
TGTGCCAGCAGCTTAAGGGTAGCGGGAGGACAAGAGACCCAGTACTTC
CASSLRVAGGQETQYF
>TRBV9|TRBD2|TRBJ2-2|-
TGTGCCAGCAGCGTTCGGACTAGCCCGAACACCGGGGAGCTGTTTTTT
CASSVRTSPNTGELFF
>TRBV4-1|-|TRBJ1-1|many
TGCGCCAGCAGCCAAGGGCCGGCCAGGGGTCGAACTGAAGCTTTCTTT
CASSQGPARGRTEAFF
>TRBV9|TRBD1|TRBJ2-5|-
TGTGCCAGCAGCCCCCAGGGGGTACGGGAGACCCAGTACTTC
CASSPQGVRETQYF
>TRBV6-5|TRBD2|TRBJ2-1|-
TGTGCCAGTATAGCGGGAGACTACAATGAGCAGTTCTTC
CASIAGDYNEQFF
>TRBV14|-|TRBJ1-1|-
TGTGCCAGCAGCCAAGGAGGATTGATGATCTTGAACACTGAAGCTTTCTTT
CASSQGGLMILNTEAFF
>TRBV20-1|-|TRBJ2-5|-
TGCAGTGCCCGCCCCGGGGAGACCCAGTACTTC
CSARPGETQYF
>TRBV7-2|-|TRBJ1-5|-
TGTGCCAGCAGCTTAGCGCACGGTGAGATACAGCCCCAGCATTTT
CASSLAHGEIQPQHF
>TRBV7-6|TRBD1|TRBJ2-1|-
TGTGCCAGCAGCCGGGGACAGTACAATGAGCAGTTCTTC
CASSRGQYNEQFF
>TRBV28|TRBD1|TRBJ1-2|-
TGTGCCAGCAGTGCGCCCCCCGGGACAGACTATGGCTACACCTTC
CASSAPPGTDYGYTF
>TRBV28|-|TRBJ1-4|few
TGTGCCAGCAGTCGCGACACTGCAACTAATGAAAAACTGTTTTTT
CASSRDTATNEKLFF
>TRBV7-8|-|TRBJ1-3|-
TGTGCCAGCAGCTCAACCACGACAGCTTTCTCTGGAAACACCATATATTTT
CASSSTTTAFSGNTIYF
>TRBV4-1|-|TRBJ1-2|-
TGCGCCAGCAGCCAAGGAGCTAACTATGGCTACACCTTC
CASSQGANYGYTF
>TRBV28|TRBD1|TRBJ1-2|-
TGTGCCAGCAGTCTAACTGGGACAGGCCTTAACTATGGCTACACCTTC
CASSLTGTGLNYGYTF
>TRBV10-1|-|TRBJ2-7|few
TGCGCCAGCAGTGAGGGTCGGGGGGAGCAGTACTTC
CASSEGRGEQYF
>TRBV4-3|-|TRBJ2-1|-
TGCGCCAGCAGCCAAGGCGGATCCGGGAGAGAGATCTTC
CASSQGGSGREIF
>TRBV28|TRBD2|TRBJ2-3|-
TGTGCCAGCAGCTCTAGCGGGAGAAGACCAGATACGCAGTATTTT
CASSSSGRRPDTQYF
>TRBV9|-|TRBJ1-1|-
TGTGCCAGCAGCGTAGCCAGGGACACTGAAGCTTTCTTT
CASSVARDTEAFF